This TCR beta chain was captured in a study of TIL therapy for anti-PD-1-resistant metastatic lung cancer. At the level of the study: Median tumor PD-L1 proportion score was roughly 5.5%. General study points: Treatment-naive, never-smoker and oncogene-addicted patients were overrepresented in this highly selected cohort.

As to this clone: Its cognate antigen is unknown.

Sample time point: pre-treatment sample, taken before nivolumab and TIL therapy. Pleural nodules or supraclavicular lymph nodes made up most of the excised metastases sampled. This CDR3 contains 13 residues. The ends were cut back, 7 bases at V and 5 bases at J, with 12 bases in the middle. The germline gives CDR1 SNHLY, CDR2 FYNNEI. The immunoSEQ assay was v3. Measured with immunoSEQ multiplex PCR; TCRdb has only the in-frame clones, and not every one. The table records approximately 27,000 clones, 55% to 80% of them present only once. This chain uses TRBV2 with TRBJ1-5, with a possible D match to TRBD1 (5 bases). The TCR comes from a person aged 25 to 85 with non-small cell lung cancer. The sequencing used tumor tissue, collected at baseline. CDR3 nucleotide sequence: TGTGCCAGCACCCCGGGGGTCGATCAGCCCCAGCATTTT. The encoded protein is CASTPGVDQPQHF.